This TCR beta chain was recovered during a study of OX40 agonist ivuxolimab in advanced cancers. Sequencing was performed with immunoSEQ multiplex PCR; in TCRdb, only in-frame clones are kept and a portion is missing. The sample includes more than 85,000 clones, approximately 80% of them seen just once. This CDR3 has 16 residues. From germline, CDR1 is SGHVS and CDR2 FNYEAQ. This sequence joins TRBV7-6 and TRBJ2-5; 7 bases are shared with TRBD1. The DNA matches TRBJ2-7 better at its end, which makes the J call doubtful. The origin of this receptor is an adult with an advanced solid tumor such as melanoma, head and neck, liver or kidney cancer. Here the sequenced sample was CD4+ or CD8+ T cells sorted from blood, taken in a trial of the OX40 agonist ivuxolimab. The CDR3: CASSSLTGTENYEQYF. The CDR3 DNA reads as TGTGCCAGCAGCTCCCTTACCGGGACAGAAAACTACGAGCAGTACTTC.